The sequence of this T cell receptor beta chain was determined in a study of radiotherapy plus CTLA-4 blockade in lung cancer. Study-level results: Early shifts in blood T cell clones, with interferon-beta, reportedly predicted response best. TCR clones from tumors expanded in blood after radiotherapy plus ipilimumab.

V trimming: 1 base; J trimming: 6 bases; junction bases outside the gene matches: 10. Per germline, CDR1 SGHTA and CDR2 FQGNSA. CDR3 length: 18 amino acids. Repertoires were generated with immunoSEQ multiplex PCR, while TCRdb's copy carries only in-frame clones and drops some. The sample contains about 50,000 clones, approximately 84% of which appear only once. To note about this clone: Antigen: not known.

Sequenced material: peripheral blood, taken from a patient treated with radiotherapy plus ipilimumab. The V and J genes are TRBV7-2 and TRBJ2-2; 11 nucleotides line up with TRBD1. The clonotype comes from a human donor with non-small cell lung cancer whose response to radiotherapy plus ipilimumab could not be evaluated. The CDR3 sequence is CASSLGLGRTGGAGELFF. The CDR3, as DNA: TGTGCCAGCAGCTTAGGGCTTGGGAGGACAGGGGGCGCCGGGGAGCTGTTTTTT.